These 10 T cell receptor beta chains share one sample of origin, sequenced in a study of OX40 agonist ivuxolimab in advanced cancers. Here immunoSEQ multiplex PCR was the method, and the copy in TCRdb shows in-frame clones only, minus some. This sample has some 57,000 clones, with roughly 90% found just once. This material consisted of CD4+ or CD8+ T cells sorted from blood, taken in a trial of the OX40 agonist ivuxolimab. The origin of the receptors is an adult with an advanced solid tumor such as melanoma, head and neck, liver or kidney cancer.

This clone was seen a single time. The genes are TRBV7-2 and TRBJ2-7; no firm D call. The CDR3 covers 14 residues. V was clipped by 1 base and J by 7 bases, with 14 bases between them. Germline V CDR1 and CDR2: SGHTA, FQGNSA. Written as DNA, the CDR3 is TGTGCCAGCAGCTTAGGTTATACAGAACATGAGCAGTACTTC. It is translated as CASSLGYTEHEQYF. The full variable domain, completed using reference TRBV7-2 and TRBJ2-7, is GAGVSQSPSNKVTEKGKDVELRCDPISGHTALYWYRQSLGQGLEFLIYFQGNSAPDKSGLPSDRFSAERTGGSVSTLTIQRTQQEDSAVYLCASSLGYTEHEQYFGPGTRLTVT.

The V and J genes are TRBV7-9 and TRBJ2-5; possibly TRBD1 for D (5 bases). The CDR3 spans 14 residues. V shed 1 base and J shed 3 bases, with 9 bases lying between them. The V gene's germline CDR1 is SEHNR and CDR2 FQNEAQ (reference sequence). CDR3 residues: CASSLGATEETQYF. For the CDR3, the DNA is TGTGCCAGCAGCTTAGGGGCGACAGAAGAGACCCAGTACTTC.

The chain is built from TRBV19 and TRBJ1-5; possible D gene TRBD1, 6 bases. CDR3 length: 14 residues. The V gene's germline CDR1 is LNHDA and CDR2 SQIVND (reference sequence). Trimming removed 6 bases at V and 0 bases at J, with 9 bases between. The chain's CDR3 is CASRYRDSNQPQHF. CDR3 DNA: TGTGCCAGTAGATACAGGGATAGCAATCAGCCCCAGCATTTT. Variable domain in full (rest from reference TRBV19 and TRBJ1-5): DGGITQSPKYLFRKEGQNVTLSCEQNLNHDAMYWYRQDPGQGLRLIYYSQIVNDFQKGDIAEGYSVSREKKESFPLTVTSAQKNPTAFYLCASRYRDSNQPQHFGDGTRLSIL.

CDR3 loop: CASSGDEQYF. CDR3 DNA sequence: TGTGCTAGCTCGGGGGACGAGCAGTACTTC. The chain joins TRBV28 to TRBJ2-7; a weak D match, TRBD2 (6 bases). Per the germline V gene, CDR1 is MDHEN and CDR2 is SYDVKM. The CDR3 totals 10 residues.

The table lists this clone with a few counts. The V and J genes are TRBV28 and TRBJ1-5; D perhaps matches TRBD1 (6 bases). The germline CDR1 and CDR2 sequences are MDHEN and SYDVKM. The CDR3 extends over 15 amino acids. V lost 3 bases to trimming and J lost 1 base, with 10 bases between them. This chain's CDR3 is CASSFGGFSNQPQHF. CDR3 nucleotide sequence: TGTGCCAGCAGTTTCGGGGGCTTCAGCAATCAGCCCCAGCATTTT.

J is TRBJ2-1 and V is TRBV7-9; D unclear. V lost 1 base and J lost 6, with 7 bases in between. The CDR3 has 13 residues. Germline CDR1 and CDR2: SEHNR and FQNEAQ (reference sequence). The CDR3 reads CASSLGAVNEQFF. Here the CDR3 DNA reads TGTGCCAGCAGCTTAGGAGCCGTCAATGAGCAGTTCTTC.

The J gene is TRBJ1-1, the V gene TRBV25-1; 7 bases align to TRBD1. The junction had 9 bases not matched to a gene; V was cut back by 4 bases and J by 4 bases. Germline V CDR1 and CDR2: MGHDK, SYGVNS. The length of the CDR3 is 15 residues. The CDR3 DNA reads as TGTGCCAGCAGTGGGAACAGGGGAGGGGGCACTGAAGCTTTCTTT. Its translation: CASSGNRGGGTEAFF.

A single count supports this clone. The genes are TRBV7-3 and TRBJ2-2; no firm D call. The CDR3 is made up of 14 amino acids. Per germline, CDR1 SGHTA and CDR2 FQGTGA. The V and J ends lost 3 bases and 3 bases respectively, with 8 bases between them. This CDR3 reads CASSFDRYTGELFF. For the CDR3, the DNA is TGTGCCAGCAGCTTCGACCGATACACCGGGGAGCTGTTTTTT.

The chain employs TRBV19 and TRBJ1-5; D gene ambiguous. The ends were cut back, 4 bases at V and 5 bases at J, with 18 bases in the middle. There are 16 residues in the CDR3. Per germline, CDR1 LNHDA and CDR2 SQIVND (reference sequence). The CDR3 region is CASSTISRGKDQPQHF. The CDR3 coding sequence is TGTGCCAGTAGTACCATTTCACGAGGGAAGGATCAGCCCCAGCATTTT.

A word on this clone: Other DNA sequences in the same sample also yield this CDR3. The rearrangement uses TRBV9 and TRBJ2-3; the match to TRBD2 covers 7 bases. The junction had 3 bases not matched to a gene; V was cut back by 0 bases and J by 2 bases. CDR1 is SGDLS, CDR2 YYNGEE, per germline. The length of the CDR3 is 15 residues. CDR3 residues: CASSVAGGSTDTQYF. CDR3 bases: TGTGCCAGCAGCGTAGCGGGAGGCTCCACAGATACGCAGTATTTT. Variable domain in full (rest from reference TRBV9 and TRBJ2-3): DSGVTQTPKHLITATGQRVTLRCSPRSGDLSVYWYQQSLDQGLQFLIQYYNGEERAKGNILERFSAQQFPDLHSELNLSSLELGDSALYFCASSVAGGSTDTQYFGPGTRLTVL.